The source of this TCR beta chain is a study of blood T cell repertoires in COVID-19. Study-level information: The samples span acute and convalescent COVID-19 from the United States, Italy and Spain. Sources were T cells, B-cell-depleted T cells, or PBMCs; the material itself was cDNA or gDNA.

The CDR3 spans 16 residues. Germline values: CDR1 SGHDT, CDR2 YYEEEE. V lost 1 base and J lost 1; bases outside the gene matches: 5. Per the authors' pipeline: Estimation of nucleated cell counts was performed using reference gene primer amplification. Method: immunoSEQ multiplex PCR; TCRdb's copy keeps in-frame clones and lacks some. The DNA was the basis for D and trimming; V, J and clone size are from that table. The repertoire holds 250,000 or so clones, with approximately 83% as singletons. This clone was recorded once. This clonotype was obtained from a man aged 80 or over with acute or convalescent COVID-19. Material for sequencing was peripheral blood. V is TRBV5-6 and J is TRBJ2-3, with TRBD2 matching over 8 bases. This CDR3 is CASSLTGGGRTDTQYF. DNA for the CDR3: TGTGCCAGCAGCTTGACGGGAGGGGGACGCACAGATACGCAGTATTTT. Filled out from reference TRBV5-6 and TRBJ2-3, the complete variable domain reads DAGVTQSPTHLIKTRGQQVTLRCSPKSGHDTVSWYQQALGQGPQFIFQYYEEEERQRGNFPDRFSGHQFPNYSSELNVNALLLGDSALYLCASSLTGGGRTDTQYFGPGTRLTVL.